The 5 T cell receptor beta chains reported below all come from one sample, sequenced in a study of response to subunit inactivated influenza vaccine. TCRdb ran MiXCR on the RT-PCR reads and lists one entry per CDR3 protein. In the table there are about 700,000 distinct CDR3 sequences, 11% to 15% of which are singletons. The sample in question was PBMCs from blood, obtained approximately 15 days before vaccination. These receptors all stem from a man aged 50-60 years who received an inactivated influenza vaccine.

This clonotype was counted a few times. This rearrangement joins TRBV20-1 to TRBJ2-3; TRBD2 aligns across 8 bases. This CDR3 has 15 residues. Germline V lookup: CDR1 DFQATT, CDR2 SNEGSKA (reference sequence). Trimming took 1 base from V and 2 from J; bases not matched to a gene: 5. CDR3 nucleotides: TGCAGTGCTAGAGGGAGCGGGGGACTCACAGATACGCAGTATTTT. Translated: CSARGSGGLTDTQYF.

On this clonotype itself: A much larger clonotype is one base distant, so this may be a read error. This chain's CDR3 is CASKRSYNEQFF. CDR3 nucleotides: TGTGCCAGCAAACGCTCCTACAATGAGCAGTTCTTC. The V gene is TRBV2, the J gene TRBJ2-1; D unclear. V lost 7 bases, J lost 0 bases, and 4 bases lay in between. This CDR3 is 12 amino acids long. Looked up from germline, CDR1 is SNHLY and CDR2 is FYNNEI.

The chain joins TRBV29-1 to TRBJ2-7, with no clear D. The V and J ends lost 3 bases and 7 bases respectively, with 13 bases between them. The CDR3 covers 12 residues. Germline assignment: CDR1 SQVTM and CDR2 ANQGSEA. The CDR3 DNA follows: TGCAGCGTTGAGACGGTGGATAGGGAGCAGTACTTC. Translating gives CSVETVDREQYF.

This clonotype was seen many times. This rearrangement joins TRBV12-3 or TRBV12-4 to TRBJ1-1; TRBD1 matches at 8 bases. The CDR3 loop spans 14 amino acids. V shed 2 bases, J shed 5 bases, and the junction held 4 bases outside the gene matches. The DNA of the CDR3 is TGTGCCAGCAGTTTAATCCGGACAGGGACTGAAGCTTTCTTT. Translated: CASSLIRTGTEAFF.

This clonotype was observed a few times. The chain has TRBV27 and TRBJ2-2, with D hard to call. From germline, CDR1 is MNHEY and CDR2 SMNVEV (reference sequence). There are 15 residues in the CDR3. Trimming removed 6 bases from V and 4 bases from J, with 15 bases in between. This CDR3 reads CASSPLPARTGELFF. DNA of the CDR3: TGTGCCAGCAGCCCCCTCCCGGCCCGCACCGGGGAGCTGTTTTTT.